This entry concerns a single T cell receptor beta chain. No antigen is known for it. This record comes from a study of cytomegalovirus exposure and HLA in healthy donors. The PCR employed 60 Vbeta primers together with 13 Jbeta primers. Some clones are missing from TCRdb's copy, which holds only in-frame ones; the method was immunoSEQ multiplex PCR. The sample table sets out tens of thousands of clones. General study results and limits: Researchers left out some V segments, among them TRBV6-2 and TRBV6-3, as indistinguishable. Later analysis identified a missense DCLRE1C variant that was linked to TCR beta V- and J-gene trimming. Some highly shared sequence variants likely arose as a pipeline artifact. Sequences of the TCR beta chain were said to predict the HLA-A and HLA-B alleles of most subjects accurately.

Losses at the gene ends were 2 bases for V and 1 base for J; bases not matched to a gene: 13. This CDR3 has 17 residues. Germline V gene data show CDR1 as GTSNPN and CDR2 as SVGIG (reference sequence). The clonotype comes from a man aged 30 to 39 in good health and CMV-seropositive. Sequencing input: PBMCs. The genes are TRBV30 and TRBJ1-1; 7 positions agree with TRBD1. CDR3 sequence (DNA): TGTGCCTGGAGTAGGGGGCAACTACTGCTAAAGAACACTGAAGCTTTCTTT. Protein product: CAWSRGQLLLKNTEAFF. The complete variable domain, with remaining parts taken from reference TRBV30 and TRBJ1-1, reads SQTIHQWPATLVQPVGSPLSLECTVEGTSNPNLYWYRQAAGRGLQLLFYSVGIGQISSEVPQNLSASRPQDRQFILSSKKLLLSDSGFYLCAWSRGQLLLKNTEAFFGQGTRLTVV.